This T cell receptor (beta chain) is drawn from a study of shared clonotypes between healthy human individuals. Study context: The study enrolled a couple of women and a few men aged 18 to 49. General study results and limits: The sampled material consisted only of blood, and tissue repertoires are likely to differ.

In this sample, this clone turned up a few times. As yet, its antigen is unknown. With 3 bases clipped from V and 9 bases from J, the junction kept 10 bases outside the gene matches. The CDR3 length is 15 residues. Germline CDR1 reads MRHNA; CDR2 reads SNTAGT. At deep level, the assay was performed. TCRdb keeps only in-frame clones here, not all; method: immunoSEQ multiplex PCR. Of about 710,000 clones listed, around three quarters are singletons. Sequencing input: memory CD4+ T cells sorted from blood. Sample subset: CD45RA-negative fraction. The source of this sequence is a woman aged 25 to 39 in good health. This sequence joins TRBV6-4 and TRBJ2-1, with 8 bases aligning to TRBD1. The CDR3 protein is CASSEYEGQGGEQFF. The CDR3 bases are TGTGCCAGCAGTGAGTACGAAGGACAGGGAGGTGAGCAGTTCTTC.